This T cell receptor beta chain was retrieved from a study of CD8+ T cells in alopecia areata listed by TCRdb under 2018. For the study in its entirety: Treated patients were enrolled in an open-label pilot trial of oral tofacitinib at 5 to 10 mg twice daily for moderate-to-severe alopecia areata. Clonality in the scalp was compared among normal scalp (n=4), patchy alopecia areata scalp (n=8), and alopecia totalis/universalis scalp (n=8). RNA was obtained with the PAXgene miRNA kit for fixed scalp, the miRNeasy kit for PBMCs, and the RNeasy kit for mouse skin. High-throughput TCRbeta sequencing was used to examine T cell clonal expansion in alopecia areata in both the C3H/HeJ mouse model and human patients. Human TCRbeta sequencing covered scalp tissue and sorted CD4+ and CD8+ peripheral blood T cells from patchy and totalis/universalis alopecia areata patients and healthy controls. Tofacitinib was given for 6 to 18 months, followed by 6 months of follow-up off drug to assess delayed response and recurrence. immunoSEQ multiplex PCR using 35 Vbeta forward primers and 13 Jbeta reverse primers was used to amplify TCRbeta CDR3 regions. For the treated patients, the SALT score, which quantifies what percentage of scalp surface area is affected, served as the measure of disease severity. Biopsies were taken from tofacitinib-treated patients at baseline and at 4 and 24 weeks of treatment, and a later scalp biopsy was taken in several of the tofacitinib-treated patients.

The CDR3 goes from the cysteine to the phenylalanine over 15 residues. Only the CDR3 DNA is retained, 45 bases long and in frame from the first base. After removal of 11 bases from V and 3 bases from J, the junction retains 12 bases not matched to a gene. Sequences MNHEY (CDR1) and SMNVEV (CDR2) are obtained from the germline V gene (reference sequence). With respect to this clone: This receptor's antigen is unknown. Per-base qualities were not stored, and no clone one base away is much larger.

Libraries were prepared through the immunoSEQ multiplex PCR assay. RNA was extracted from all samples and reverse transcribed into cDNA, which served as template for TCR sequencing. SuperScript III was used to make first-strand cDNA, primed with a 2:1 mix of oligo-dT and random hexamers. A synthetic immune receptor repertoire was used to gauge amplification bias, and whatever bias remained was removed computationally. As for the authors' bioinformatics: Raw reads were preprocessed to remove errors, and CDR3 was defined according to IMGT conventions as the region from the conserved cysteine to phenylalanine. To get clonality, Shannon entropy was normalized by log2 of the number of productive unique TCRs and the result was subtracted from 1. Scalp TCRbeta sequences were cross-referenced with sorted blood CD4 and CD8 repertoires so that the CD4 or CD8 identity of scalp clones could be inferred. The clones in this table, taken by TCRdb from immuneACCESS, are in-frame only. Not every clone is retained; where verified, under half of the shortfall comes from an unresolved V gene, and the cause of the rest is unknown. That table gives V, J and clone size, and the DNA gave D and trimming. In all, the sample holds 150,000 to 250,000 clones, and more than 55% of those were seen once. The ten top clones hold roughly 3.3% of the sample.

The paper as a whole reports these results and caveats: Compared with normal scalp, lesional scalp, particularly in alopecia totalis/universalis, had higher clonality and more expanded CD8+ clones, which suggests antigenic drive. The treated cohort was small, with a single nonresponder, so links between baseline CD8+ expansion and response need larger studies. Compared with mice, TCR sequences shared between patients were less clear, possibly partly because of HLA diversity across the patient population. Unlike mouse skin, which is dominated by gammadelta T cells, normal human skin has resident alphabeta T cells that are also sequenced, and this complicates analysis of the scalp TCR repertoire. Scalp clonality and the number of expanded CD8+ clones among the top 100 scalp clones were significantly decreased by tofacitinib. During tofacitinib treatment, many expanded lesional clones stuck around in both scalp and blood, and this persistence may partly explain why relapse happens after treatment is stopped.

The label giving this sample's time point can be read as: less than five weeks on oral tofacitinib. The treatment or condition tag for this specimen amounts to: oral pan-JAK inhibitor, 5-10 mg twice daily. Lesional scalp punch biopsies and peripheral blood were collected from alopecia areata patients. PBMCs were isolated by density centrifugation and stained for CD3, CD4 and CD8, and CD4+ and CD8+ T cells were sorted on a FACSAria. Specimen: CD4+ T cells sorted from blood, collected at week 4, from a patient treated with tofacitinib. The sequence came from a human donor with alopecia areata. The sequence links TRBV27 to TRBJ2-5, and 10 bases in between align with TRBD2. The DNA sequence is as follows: TGTGCCGGCCGACCTAGCGGGGGCCCGAAAGAGACCCAGTACTTC. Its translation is CAGRPSGGPKETQYF.